One and the same sample provided the 32 T cell receptor beta chains below, sequenced in a study of molecular identifiers for immune sequencing clone quantification. A single record per CDR3 protein comes from TCRdb applying MiXCR to the PCR reads. The sample has roughly 320,000 distinct CDR3 sequences, 20% to 25% seen once; the top ten hold approximately 0.85%. The source material was naive CD8+ T cells from blood, with Jurkat cell RNA spiked in. Subset described: FACS-sorted CD8+CD4-CCR7+CD45RA+ naive T cells. The receptors shown here come from a human donor in good health. Some libraries in this study had Jurkat cell RNA spiked in.

As concerns this clonotype: A single base separates this from a much larger clone, so it may be a read error. V usage is TRBV7-9 and J usage is TRBJ2-7; D perhaps matches TRBD1 (6 bases). This CDR3 comprises 18 residues. The V gene lost 7 bases and the J gene lost 1 base, with 26 bases spanning the gap. From germline, CDR1 is SEHNR and CDR2 FQNEAQ (reference sequence). The CDR3 spells CASTTTPYGSGTSYEQYF. In nucleotides, the CDR3 is TGTGCCAGCACCACAACACCCTACGGATCCGGGACATCCTACGAGCAGTACTTC.

The V and J genes are TRBV6-1 and TRBJ2-7; 8 bases map to TRBD1. CDR3 length: 13 residues. V lost 7 bases, J lost 5 bases, and 7 bases stayed unmatched. Germline CDR1 reads MNHNS; CDR2 reads SASEGT. In nucleotides, the CDR3 is TGTGCCAGCAATATCGGACAGGGCGACGAGCAGTACTTC. Encoded protein: CASNIGQGDEQYF.

This clonotype was seen a handful of times. Being one base from a much bigger clone, this may be a read error. In DNA form, the CDR3 reads TGTGCCAGCAGTATACGTCGTTCGGGGTACGGGCAGTACTTC. This gives the protein CASSIRRSGYGQYF. The rearrangement uses TRBV28 and TRBJ2-7; D might be TRBD2 (5 bases). Germline V gene data show CDR1 as MDHEN and CDR2 as SYDVKM. The CDR3 length is 14 residues.

In its sample, this clonotype was seen many times. J is TRBJ2-7 and V is TRBV7-9; 8 nucleotides agree with TRBD1. The germline gives CDR1 SEHNR, CDR2 FQNEAQ (reference sequence). V shed 0 bases, J shed 4 bases, and the junction held 8 bases outside the gene matches. The CDR3 consists of 16 residues. The CDR3, as DNA: TGTGCCAGCAGCTTAGCAGGACAGGGCGGGTTGTACGAGCAGTACTTC. As protein: CASSLAGQGGLYEQYF.

This clonotype was seen many times. The V call is TRBV6-1, the J call TRBJ1-4; no clear D. V shed 6 bases and J shed 5 bases, with 7 bases lying between them. The length of the CDR3 is 12 residues. The germline V gene encodes CDR1 MNHNS and CDR2 SASEGT. In DNA form, the CDR3 reads TGTGCCAGCAGACAGAAGAATGAAAAACTGTTTTTT. Amino acid sequence: CASRQKNEKLFF.

This clonotype was counted ten times or more. This sequence joins TRBV4-1 and TRBJ1-1; possibly TRBD1 for D (5 bases). The CDR3 is 15 residues long. The germline V gene has CDR1 MGHRA and CDR2 YSYEKL. Trimming shortened V by 4 bases and J by 2 bases, and 14 bases separated the two germline ends. Here the CDR3 reads CASSRFMTENTEAFF. In nucleotides, the CDR3 is TGCGCCAGCAGCCGATTTATGACAGAAAACACTGAAGCTTTCTTT.

This clonotype was detected many times. V usage is TRBV19 and J usage is TRBJ2-5; D not certain. There are 14 residues in the CDR3. Trimming cost V 9 bases and J 0 bases, with 14 bases left between them. Germline V CDR1 and CDR2: LNHDA, SQIVND (reference sequence). In nucleotides, the CDR3 is TGTGCCAGCTCATCCTACTTGCACCAAGAGACCCAGTACTTC. Amino acids: CASSSYLHQETQYF.

This clonotype was counted ten times or more. The chain employs TRBV29-1 and TRBJ1-3; no firm D call. V gave up 1 base and J gave up 0 bases, with 25 bases separating them. The CDR3 contains 20 residues. Germline lookup yields CDR1 SQVTM and CDR2 ANQGSEA. CDR3 nucleotide sequence: TGCAGCGTTGAAGCTGGAGCGAGTCCGCTTGAAAAGAGCTCTGGAAACACCATATATTTT. Translation gives CSVEAGASPLEKSSGNTIYF.

Details on this clonotype: A read error may explain this, as a much larger clone is one base away. The rearrangement links TRBV4-1 to TRBJ1-4; TRBD1 is a possible D gene (5 bases). V was clipped by 3 bases and J by 16 bases, with 15 bases between them. From germline, CDR1 is MGHRA and CDR2 YSYEKL. This CDR3 has 12 amino acids. The CDR3, as DNA: TGCGCCAGCAGCCACGTTCAGGGTGGACCGTTTTTT. Protein product: CASSHVQGGPFF.

About this clonotype itself: The CDR3 end shows no conserved phenylalanine or tryptophan, and so a read error is likely. The V and J genes are TRBV10-3 and TRBJ2-7; 10 bases are a match to TRBD2. CDR1 and CDR2 from the germline V gene are ENHRY and SYGVKD. This CDR3 contains 15 residues. The junction had 3 bases not matched to a gene; V was cut back by 4 bases and J by 0 bases. In DNA form, the CDR3 reads TGTGCCATCAGTGGTAGCGGGAGGTACTCCTACGAGCAGTACCTC. This codes for CAISGSGRYSYEQYL.

In regard to this clonotype: Since a much larger clone is just one base distant, this may be a read error. The chain combines TRBV4-1 with TRBJ2-1; D gene uncertain. The length of the CDR3 is 14 residues. Trimming took 1 base from V and 10 from J, leaving 14 bases between them. Germline V gives CDR1 MGHRA, CDR2 YSYEKL. For the CDR3, the DNA is TGCGCCAGCAGCCAAGTCGTTGGTGCTCAGGAGCAGTTCTTC. Translation: CASSQVVGAQEQFF.

This clonotype was detected many times. The V and J genes are TRBV7-9 and TRBJ2-3; 8 bases map to TRBD2. With V trimmed by 4 bases and J by 2 bases, 11 bases remained unmatched. The germline CDR1 and CDR2 sequences are SEHNR and FQNEAQ (reference sequence). The CDR3 consists of 17 residues. The CDR3 region is CASSSSLSAGVTDTQYF. CDR3 coding DNA: TGTGCCAGCAGCTCTTCTCTCTCAGCGGGGGTCACAGATACGCAGTATTTT.

Many counts were recorded for this clonotype. The gene calls are TRBV6-5 and TRBJ2-7; 7 nucleotides align to TRBD2. The germline CDR1 and CDR2 sequences are MNHEY and SVGAGI. With 6 bases clipped from V and 7 bases from J, the junction kept 6 bases outside the gene matches. There are 12 residues in the CDR3. The CDR3 nucleotides are TGTGCCAGCAGGGGGGAGGGTAAGGAGCAGTACTTC. Its protein is CASRGEGKEQYF.

The sample holds many counts of this clonotype. The chain is built from TRBV12-3 or TRBV12-4 and TRBJ2-7, with a possible D match to TRBD2 (5 bases). There are 14 residues in the CDR3. Trimming took off 7 bases at V and 7 bases at J, with 20 bases between the two ends. DNA for the CDR3: TGTGCCAGCAATGACGGAGCAGACGGCGGGGAGCAGTACTTC. Amino acid sequence: CASNDGADGGEQYF.

As regards this clonotype: A much larger clonotype is one base distant, so this may be a read error. The chain is built from TRBV28 and TRBJ1-1, with 7 bases matching TRBD1. The germline V gene has CDR1 MDHEN and CDR2 SYDVKM. This CDR3 contains 14 residues. The CDR3, as DNA: TGTGCCAGCAGTTTTACAGGGGTGGCCACTGAAGCTCTCTTT. Protein sequence: CASSFTGVATEALF.

This clonotype showed up just a few times. This rearrangement joins TRBV3-1 to TRBJ2-4; perhaps TRBD1 as D (6 bases). Looked up from germline, CDR1 is LGHDT and CDR2 is YNNKEL (reference sequence). V lost 6 bases to trimming and J lost 5 bases, with 17 bases between them. This CDR3 comprises 15 residues. The CDR3 sequence is CASRATGRGENIQYF. CDR3 coding DNA: TGTGCCAGCAGGGCCACAGGGAGAGGGGAAAACATTCAGTACTTC.

This clonotype was counted at least ten times. This sequence joins TRBV19 and TRBJ2-5; D not resolved. The CDR3 consists of 15 residues. V lost 0 bases to trimming and J lost 5 bases, with 13 bases between them. Germline V gene sequence: CDR1 LNHDA, CDR2 SQIVND (reference sequence). The CDR3 sequence is CASSIDRKSPETQYF. The CDR3 DNA is TGTGCCAGTAGTATAGATCGAAAGTCCCCGGAGACCCAGTACTTC.

This clonotype occurred a few times. This chain links TRBV14 with TRBJ2-5, with 12 bases matching TRBD2. Germline CDR1 reads SGHDN; CDR2 reads FVKESK. With 4 bases clipped from V and 5 bases from J, the junction kept 8 bases outside the gene matches. The length of the CDR3 is 16 residues. For the CDR3, the DNA is TGTGCCAGCAGCCCAGAACTAGCGGGGGGACCCGAGACCCAGTACTTC. Translated, it gives CASSPELAGGPETQYF.

The chain combines TRBV28 with TRBJ2-5, with 8 nucleotides matching TRBD2. This CDR3 is 16 amino acids long. V was clipped by 4 bases and J by 4 bases; unmatched bases: 11. CDR1 and CDR2 (germline): MDHEN, SYDVKM. The CDR3 nucleotides read TGTGCCAGCAGTTCCCAAATAGCGGGGAGGCGAGAGACCCAGTACTTC. Its protein is CASSSQIAGRRETQYF.

For this clonotype: This may come from a read error, since a much larger clone is one base off. The genes are TRBV7-7 and TRBJ1-3; D is unresolved. There are 13 residues in the CDR3. CDR1 SSHAT and CDR2 FNYEAQ come from the germline V gene (reference sequence). DNA of the CDR3: TGTGCTAGCAGCGCTTCCTTTGGAACCACCATATATTTT. Its protein product is CASSASFGTTIYF. Together with reference TRBV7-7 and TRBJ1-3, the CDR3 gives the full variable domain: GAGVSQSPRYKVTKRGQDVTLRCDPISSHATLYWYQQALGQGPEFLTYFNYEAQPDKSGLPSDRFSAERPEGSISTLTIQRTEQRDSAMYRCASSASFGTTIYFGEGSWLTVV.

This clonotype was found many times. The chain recombines TRBV20-1 with TRBJ2-7; no clear D. This CDR3 region has 13 residues. In germline, CDR1 is DFQATT, CDR2 SNEGSKA (reference sequence). Trimming cost V 3 bases and J 4 bases, with 13 bases left between them. CDR3 protein: CSASGTNPYEQYF. CDR3 DNA sequence: TGCAGTGCTAGCGGCACAAACCCTTACGAGCAGTACTTC.

For this clonotype: This may stem from a read error, because a much larger clone lies one nucleotide away. This chain joins TRBV5-3 and TRBJ1-5; no reliable D call. TRBV5-3 is assigned to the ORF class and has an uncertain function. Between the trimmed V and J ends, which lost 8 bases and 5 bases, there was a span of 20 bases. This CDR3 comprises 15 residues. DNA for the CDR3: TGTGCCAGCAGCCATGGAGAGGGCAGCGATCAGCCCCAGCATTTT. Amino acid sequence: CASSHGEGSDQPQHF.

In regard to this clonotype: One base away lies a much larger clone, so this may be a sequencing read error. The chain links TRBV3-1 to TRBJ1-5; 8 nucleotides align to TRBD1. The CDR3 is 14 residues long. Germline values: CDR1 LGHDT, CDR2 YNNKEL (reference sequence). Here the CDR3 DNA reads TGTGCCGGCAGCCAAGACGACAGGGGCCAGCCCCAGCATTTT. This sequence encodes CAGSQDDRGQPQHF.

Note on this clonotype: It may be a read error: a sequence one base away is much more abundant. The conserved phenylalanine or tryptophan normally closing the CDR3 is absent here, so this likely arose from a read error. The chain is built from TRBV6-5 and TRBJ2-3; either TRBD1 or TRBD2 may fit D (5 bases each). This CDR3 has 13 amino acids. V lost 5 bases and J 6 bases, leaving 12 bases between the germline ends. The germline V gene has CDR1 MNHEY and CDR2 SVGAGI. The CDR3 reads CASSIGTVDTQYS. The CDR3 DNA follows: TGTGCCAGCAGTATAGGGACCGTGGATACGCAGTATTCT.

There are many counts of this clonotype. The chain employs TRBV2 and TRBJ2-1; D call uncertain. Germline V gene data show CDR1 as SNHLY and CDR2 as FYNNEI. CDR3 length: 18 amino acids. Trimming removed 4 bases at V and 9 bases at J, with 28 bases between. CDR3: CASSGVLDVPWSNGEQFF. The CDR3 bases are TGTGCCAGCAGTGGGGTATTGGATGTACCGTGGAGCAATGGTGAGCAGTTCTTC. Full variable domain (rest looked up from reference TRBV2 and TRBJ2-1): EPEVTQTPSHQVTQMGQEVILRCVPISNHLYFYWYRQILGQKVEFLVSFYNNEISEKSEIFDDQFSVERPDGSNFTLKIRSTKLEDSAMYFCASSGVLDVPWSNGEQFFGPGTRLTVL.

There are many counts of this clonotype. This sequence joins TRBV6-5 and TRBJ2-7; either TRBD1 or TRBD2 may supply D (5 bases each). Germline assignment: CDR1 MNHEY and CDR2 SVGAGI. The CDR3 spans 13 residues. V gave up 6 bases and J gave up 12 bases, with 21 bases separating them. The CDR3: CASSPGTGSLWYF. The CDR3 DNA follows: TGTGCCAGCAGCCCCGGGACGGGGAGTTTGTGGTACTTC.

With respect to this clonotype: Its ends do not fully match the called genes, so a read error is possible. The genes are TRBV19 and TRBJ2-7; D gene unclear. The CDR3 is made up of 16 amino acids. CDR1 LNHDA and CDR2 SQIVND come from the germline V gene (reference sequence). CDR3 region: CASSPSAERLSYKQYF. As DNA, the CDR3 is TGTGCCAGTAGTCCCTCGGCTGAACGCCTCTCCTACAAGCAGTACTTC.

The chain uses TRBV3-1 and TRBJ1-5; no definite D call. CDR3 length: 15 amino acids. The V and J ends lost 0 bases and 1 base respectively, with 7 bases between them. The V gene's germline CDR1 is LGHDT and CDR2 YNNKEL (reference sequence). The CDR3 protein is CASSQDGGSNQPQHF. Written as DNA, the CDR3 is TGTGCCAGCAGCCAAGACGGCGGAAGCAATCAGCCCCAGCATTTT.

This clonotype was seen just once. In nucleotides, the CDR3 is TGTGCCAGCAGCTTCTCACAGGAAGCTTTCTTT. Translated, it gives CASSFSQEAFF. V usage is TRBV7-9 and J usage is TRBJ1-1; D gene ambiguous. Trimming took off 3 bases at V and 8 bases at J, with 7 bases between the two ends. Germline lookup yields CDR1 SEHNR and CDR2 FQNEAQ (reference sequence). The CDR3 loop spans 11 amino acids.

Ten or more counts support this clonotype. V usage is TRBV7-9 and J usage is TRBJ2-5; TRBD1 agrees at 7 bases. Germline CDR1 is SEHNR and CDR2 is FQNEAQ (reference sequence). The CDR3 is 14 amino acids. The V segment lost 6 bases and the J segment 4 bases; nucleotides outside the gene matches: 8. As DNA, the CDR3 is TGTGCCAGCAGGACTACAGGGGATAGAGAGACCCAGTACTTC. This codes for CASRTTGDRETQYF.

In its sample, this clonotype was seen many times. This rearrangement joins TRBV7-8 to TRBJ2-1, with D uncertain. Germline-derived CDR1 and CDR2 are SGHVS and FQNEAQ. The germline V and J ends were trimmed by 2 bases and 4 bases, with 6 bases remaining between them. There are 13 residues in the CDR3. The CDR3 DNA sequence: TGTGCCAGCAGCTTATCCCAATACAATGAGCAGTTCTTC. Its translation: CASSLSQYNEQFF.

To note about this clonotype: Without the conserved terminal phenylalanine or tryptophan, this CDR3 likely stems from a read error. It is unclear where the CDR3 begins or ends on the DNA, so no DNA is shown, and the CDR3 is as TCRdb lists it. This chain uses TRBV4-1 with TRBJ1-4; TRBD1, as called in the table, went unchecked against the DNA. Germline CDR1 is MGHRA and CDR2 is YSYEKL. From its first to its last residue, the CDR3 has 12 amino acids. The CDR3 is CASSQGKGRPFS.